Listed below are T cell receptor beta chains from one sample, sequenced in a study of T cell clones after liver transplantation. The table came from immunoSEQ multiplex PCR; TCRdb's copy has only in-frame clones and leaves some out. This sample yields tens of thousands of clones, of which over 85% are seen a single time; about 2.5% belongs to the top ten. The sequencing here drew on CD4+ T cells from blood, taken before liver transplant. The receptors originated from a human donor who received a liver transplant. Both conserved end residues are part of each CDR3. The order of the fields is CDR3 protein, J gene, V gene.

CDR3: CASSSPDRNAFF
J: TRBJ1-1
V: TRBV7-2

CDR3: CASKRDRETQYF
J: TRBJ2-5
V: TRBV27

CDR3: CASSPLTLTSGRFHEQYF
J: TRBJ2-7
V: TRBV18

CDR3: CAITKATKHQFF
J: TRBJ2-1
V: TRBV28

CDR3: CASSFYRGLMDEKLFF
J: TRBJ1-4
V: TRBV11-2

CDR3: CASSRTAGAGGPYEQFF
J: TRBJ2-1
V: TRBV7-8

CDR3: CAWSVATSGPPEQFF
J: TRBJ2-1
V: TRBV30

CDR3: CASSPRDHSYEQYF
J: TRBJ2-7
V: TRBV19

CDR3: CASSGGDYGYTF
J: TRBJ1-2
V: TRBV19

CDR3: CASSDGTPNNEQFF
J: TRBJ2-1
V: TRBV7-9

CDR3: CASSRTQGAGYLYGYTF
J: TRBJ1-2
V: TRBV28

CDR3: CASSSQGSGTEAFF
J: TRBJ1-1
V: TRBV7-2

CDR3: CASSDSIAGGVNEQFF
J: TRBJ2-1
V: TRBV2

CDR3: CASSDLREKQKTQYF
J: TRBJ2-5
V: TRBV5-1

CDR3: CASSLVWDTQETQYF
J: TRBJ2-5
V: TRBV11-3

CDR3: CASSLDGLAGGTQYF
J: TRBJ2-5
V: TRBV5-1

CDR3: CASSIAQGTYEQYF
J: TRBJ2-7
V: TRBV19

CDR3: CASSPPSQGSDTQYF
J: TRBJ2-3
V: TRBV18

CDR3: CASKAGDLYEQYF
J: TRBJ2-7
V: TRBV2

CDR3: CASSLKLAGQETQYF
J: TRBJ2-5
V: TRBV7-9

CDR3: CASTRHEDREETQYF
J: TRBJ2-5
V: TRBV23-1

CDR3: CSVELLLRGTNEKLFF
J: TRBJ1-4
V: TRBV29-1

CDR3: CSVGPGEDGYTF
J: TRBJ1-2
V: TRBV29-1

CDR3: CASSPLGTDQETQYF
J: TRBJ2-5
V: TRBV27

CDR3: CASSLTVNTEAFF
J: TRBJ1-1
V: TRBV7-3

CDR3: CSVDGQGEYEQYF
J: TRBJ2-7
V: TRBV29-1

CDR3: CASSSGQGETYEQYF
J: TRBJ2-7
V: TRBV5-5

CDR3: CASSRDRLNTEAFF
J: TRBJ1-1
V: TRBV19

CDR3: CAWSPVTGGYGYTF
J: TRBJ1-2
V: TRBV30

CDR3: CASSFSGAEAFF
J: TRBJ1-1
V: TRBV2

CDR3: CAIRAGQGMDIQYF
J: TRBJ2-4
V: TRBV10-3

CDR3: CASTRELLGAKNIQYF
J: TRBJ2-4
V: TRBV5-8